This T cell receptor beta chain was identified in a study of technical replicates of blood from several donors. Sequencing used immunoSEQ multiplex PCR; TCRdb keeps in-frame clones, though not all of them. The sample holds roughly 80,000 clones; 93% are singletons and the top ten take 0.2% to 0.25%. This CDR3 has 14 residues. The V gene end was trimmed by 0 bases and the J gene end by 6 bases; junction bases not matched to a gene: 3. Germline CDR1 reads SGDLS; CDR2 reads YYNGEE. The V call is TRBV9, the J call TRBJ2-7, with 10 bases that match TRBD1. Source material: T cells isolated from PBMCs. The TCR comes from a human donor in good health. The CDR3 coding sequence is TGTGCCAGCAGCGTAGGACAGGGGGCGTTCGAGCAGTACTTC. Translation gives CASSVGQGAFEQYF. Full variable domain (outside the CDR3, taken from reference TRBV9 and TRBJ2-7): DSGVTQTPKHLITATGQRVTLRCSPRSGDLSVYWYQQSLDQGLQFLIQYYNGEERAKGNILERFSAQQFPDLHSELNLSSLELGDSALYFCASSVGQGAFEQYFGPGTRLTVT.